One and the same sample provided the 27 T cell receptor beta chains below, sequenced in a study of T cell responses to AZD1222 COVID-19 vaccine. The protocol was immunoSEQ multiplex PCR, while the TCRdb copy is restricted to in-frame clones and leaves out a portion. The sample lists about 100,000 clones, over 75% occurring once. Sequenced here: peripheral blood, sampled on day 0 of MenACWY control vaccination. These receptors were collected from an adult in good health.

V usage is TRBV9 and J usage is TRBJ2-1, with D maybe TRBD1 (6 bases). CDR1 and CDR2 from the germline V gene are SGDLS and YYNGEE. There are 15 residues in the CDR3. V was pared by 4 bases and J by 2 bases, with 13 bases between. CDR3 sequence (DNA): TGTGCCAGCAGCCCCCCAGGGGCCGCCTACAATGAGCAGTTCTTC. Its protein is CASSPPGAAYNEQFF. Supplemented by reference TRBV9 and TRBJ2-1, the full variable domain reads DSGVTQTPKHLITATGQRVTLRCSPRSGDLSVYWYQQSLDQGLQFLIQYYNGEERAKGNILERFSAQQFPDLHSELNLSSLELGDSALYFCASSPPGAAYNEQFFGPGTRLTVL.

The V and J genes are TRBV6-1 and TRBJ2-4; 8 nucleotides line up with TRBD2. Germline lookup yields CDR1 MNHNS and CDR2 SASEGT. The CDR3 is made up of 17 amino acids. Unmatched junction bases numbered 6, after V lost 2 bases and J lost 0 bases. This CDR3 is CASSEISGGVAKNIQYF. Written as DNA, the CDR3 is TGTGCCAGCAGTGAAATATCCGGGGGGGTAGCCAAAAACATTCAGTACTTC.

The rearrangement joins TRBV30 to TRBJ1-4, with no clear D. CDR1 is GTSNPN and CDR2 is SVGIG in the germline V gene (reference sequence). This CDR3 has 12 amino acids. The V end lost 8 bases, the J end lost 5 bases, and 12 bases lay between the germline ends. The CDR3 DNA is TGTGCCCGTACCGGAGGGAATGAAAAACTGTTTTTT. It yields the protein CARTGGNEKLFF.

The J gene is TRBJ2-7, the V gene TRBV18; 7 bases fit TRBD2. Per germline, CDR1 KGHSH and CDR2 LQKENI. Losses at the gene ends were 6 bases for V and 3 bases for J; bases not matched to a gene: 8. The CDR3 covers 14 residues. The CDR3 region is CASSPTSASYEQYF. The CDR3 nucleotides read TGTGCCAGCTCGCCCACTAGCGCCAGCTACGAGCAGTACTTC.

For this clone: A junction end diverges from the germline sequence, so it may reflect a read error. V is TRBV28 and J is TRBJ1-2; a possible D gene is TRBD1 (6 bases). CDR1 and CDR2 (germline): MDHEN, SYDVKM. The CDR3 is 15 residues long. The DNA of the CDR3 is TGTGCCAGCGGTTTAGGGGAACAGGGAAACTATGGCTACACCTTC. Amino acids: CASGLGEQGNYGYTF.

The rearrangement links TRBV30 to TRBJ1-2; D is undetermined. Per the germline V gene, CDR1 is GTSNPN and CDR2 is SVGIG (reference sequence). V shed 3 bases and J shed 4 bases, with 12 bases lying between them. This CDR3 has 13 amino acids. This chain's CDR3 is CAWRSGGSYGYTF. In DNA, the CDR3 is TGTGCCTGGAGGTCGGGAGGGAGCTATGGCTACACCTTC.

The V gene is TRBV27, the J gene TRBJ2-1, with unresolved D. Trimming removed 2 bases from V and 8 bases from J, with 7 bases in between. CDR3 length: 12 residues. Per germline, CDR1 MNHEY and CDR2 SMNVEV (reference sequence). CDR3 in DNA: TGTGCCAGCAGTTTAAACACCGATGAGCAGTTCTTC. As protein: CASSLNTDEQFF.

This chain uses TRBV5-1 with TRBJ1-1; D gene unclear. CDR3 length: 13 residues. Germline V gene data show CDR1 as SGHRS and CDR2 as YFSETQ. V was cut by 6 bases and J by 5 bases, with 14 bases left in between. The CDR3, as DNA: TGCGCCAGCAAGTTGCCGCTGGGGACTGAAGCTTTCTTT. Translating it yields CASKLPLGTEAFF.

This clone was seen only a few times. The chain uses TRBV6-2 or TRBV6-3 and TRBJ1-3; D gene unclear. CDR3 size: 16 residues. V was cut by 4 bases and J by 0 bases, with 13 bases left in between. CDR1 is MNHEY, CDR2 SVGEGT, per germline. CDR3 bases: TGTGCCAGCAGTTCGGACGGTCCCGCCTCTGGAAACACCATATATTTT. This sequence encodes CASSSDGPASGNTIYF.

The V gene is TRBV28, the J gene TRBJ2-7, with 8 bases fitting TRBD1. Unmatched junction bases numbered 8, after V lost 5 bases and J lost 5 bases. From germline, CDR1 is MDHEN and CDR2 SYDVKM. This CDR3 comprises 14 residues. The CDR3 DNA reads TGTGCCAGCAGTCGACAGGGGCGTTGGGACGAGCAGTACTTC. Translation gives CASSRQGRWDEQYF. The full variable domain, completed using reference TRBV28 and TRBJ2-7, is DVKVTQSSRYLVKRTGEKVFLECVQDMDHENMFWYRQDPGLGLRLIYFSYDVKMKEKGDIPEGYSVSREKKERFSLILESASTNQTSMYLCASSRQGRWDEQYFGPGTRLTVT.

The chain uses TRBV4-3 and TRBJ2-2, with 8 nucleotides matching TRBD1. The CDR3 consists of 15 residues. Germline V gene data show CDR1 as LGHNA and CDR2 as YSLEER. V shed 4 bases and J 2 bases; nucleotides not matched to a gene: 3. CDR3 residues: CASSRGQGNTGELFF. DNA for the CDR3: TGCGCCAGCAGCCGAGGACAGGGCAACACCGGGGAGCTGTTTTTT.

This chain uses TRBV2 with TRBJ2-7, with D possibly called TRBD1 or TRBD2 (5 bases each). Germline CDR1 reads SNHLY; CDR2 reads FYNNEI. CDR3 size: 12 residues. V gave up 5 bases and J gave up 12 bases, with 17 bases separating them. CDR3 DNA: TGTGCCAGCAGTCGGGACCTTGTACAGTCGTACTTC. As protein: CASSRDLVQSYF.

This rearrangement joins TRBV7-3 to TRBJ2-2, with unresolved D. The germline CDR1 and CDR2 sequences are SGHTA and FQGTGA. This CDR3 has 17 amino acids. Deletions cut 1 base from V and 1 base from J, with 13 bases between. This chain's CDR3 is CASSLMVGLGNTGELFF. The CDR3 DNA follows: TGTGCCAGCAGCTTAATGGTTGGTTTAGGGAACACCGGGGAGCTGTTTTTT. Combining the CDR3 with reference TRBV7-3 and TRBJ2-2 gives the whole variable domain GAGVSQTPSNKVTEKGKYVELRCDPISGHTALYWYRQSLGQGPEFLIYFQGTGAADDSGLPNDRFFAVRPEGSVSTLKIQRTERGDSAVYLCASSLMVGLGNTGELFFGEGSRLTVL.

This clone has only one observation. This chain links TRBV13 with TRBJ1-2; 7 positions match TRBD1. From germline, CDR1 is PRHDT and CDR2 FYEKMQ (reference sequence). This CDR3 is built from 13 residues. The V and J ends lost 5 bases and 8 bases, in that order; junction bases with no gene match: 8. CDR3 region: CASSQGVLLGYTF. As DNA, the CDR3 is TGTGCCAGCAGCCAGGGGGTTCTGCTCGGCTACACCTTC.

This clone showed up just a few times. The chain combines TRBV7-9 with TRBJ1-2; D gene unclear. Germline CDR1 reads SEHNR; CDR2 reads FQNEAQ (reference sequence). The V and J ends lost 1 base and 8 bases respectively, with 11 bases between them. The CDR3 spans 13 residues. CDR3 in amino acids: CASSLVPAGGYTF. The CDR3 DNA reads TGTGCCAGCAGCTTAGTCCCCGCTGGGGGCTACACCTTC.

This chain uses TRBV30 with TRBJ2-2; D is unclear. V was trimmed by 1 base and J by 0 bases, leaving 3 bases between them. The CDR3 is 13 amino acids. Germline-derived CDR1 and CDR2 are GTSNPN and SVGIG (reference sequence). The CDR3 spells CAWSGTNTGELFF. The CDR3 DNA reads TGTGCCTGGAGTGGGACGAACACCGGGGAGCTGTTTTTT.

The DNA of the CDR3 is TGTGCCAGCAGTCCCCCCCGGGTCGGCTACACCTTC. Its translation is CASSPPRVGYTF. The chain uses TRBV28 and TRBJ1-2; D is ambiguous. The V and J ends lost 5 bases and 8 bases respectively, with 12 bases between them. Germline values: CDR1 MDHEN, CDR2 SYDVKM. The CDR3 loop spans 12 amino acids.

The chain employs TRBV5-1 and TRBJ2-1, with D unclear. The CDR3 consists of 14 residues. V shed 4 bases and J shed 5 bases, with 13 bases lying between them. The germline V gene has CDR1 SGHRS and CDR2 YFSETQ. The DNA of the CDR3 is TGCGCCAGCAGCAAGGTTCTTGGGAACAATGAGCAGTTCTTC. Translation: CASSKVLGNNEQFF.

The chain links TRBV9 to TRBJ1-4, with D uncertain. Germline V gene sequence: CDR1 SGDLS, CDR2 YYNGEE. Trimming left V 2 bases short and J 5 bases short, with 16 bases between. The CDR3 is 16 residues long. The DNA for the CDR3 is TGTGCCAGCAGCGTGGGGATCAGGACGGCGAATGAAAAACTGTTTTTT. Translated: CASSVGIRTANEKLFF. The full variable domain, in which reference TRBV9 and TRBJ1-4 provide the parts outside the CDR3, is DSGVTQTPKHLITATGQRVTLRCSPRSGDLSVYWYQQSLDQGLQFLIQYYNGEERAKGNILERFSAQQFPDLHSELNLSSLELGDSALYFCASSVGIRTANEKLFFGSGTQLSVL.

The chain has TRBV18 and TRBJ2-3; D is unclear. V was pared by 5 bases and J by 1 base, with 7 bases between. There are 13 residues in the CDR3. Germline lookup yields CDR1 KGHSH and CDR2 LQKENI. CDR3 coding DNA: TGTGCCAGCTCATCCGAGGGCACAGATACGCAGTATTTT. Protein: CASSSEGTDTQYF.

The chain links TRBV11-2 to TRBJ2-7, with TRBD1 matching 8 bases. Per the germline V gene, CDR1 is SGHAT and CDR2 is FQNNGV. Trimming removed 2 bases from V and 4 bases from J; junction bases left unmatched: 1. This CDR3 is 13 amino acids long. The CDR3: CASSLRQGYEQYF. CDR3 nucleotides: TGTGCCAGCAGCTTACGACAGGGGTACGAGCAGTACTTC.

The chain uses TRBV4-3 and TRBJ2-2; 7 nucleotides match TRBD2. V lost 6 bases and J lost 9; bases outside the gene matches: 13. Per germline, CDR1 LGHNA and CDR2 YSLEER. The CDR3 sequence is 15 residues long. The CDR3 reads CASSPSGTEGRELFF. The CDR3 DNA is TGCGCCAGCAGTCCGAGCGGGACTGAGGGAAGGGAGCTGTTTTTT.

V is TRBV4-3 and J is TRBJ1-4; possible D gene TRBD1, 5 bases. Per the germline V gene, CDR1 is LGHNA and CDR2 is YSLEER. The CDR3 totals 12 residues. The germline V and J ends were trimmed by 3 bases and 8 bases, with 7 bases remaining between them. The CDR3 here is CASSQDKEKLFF. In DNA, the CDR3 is TGCGCCAGCAGCCAGGACAAGGAAAAACTGTTTTTT.

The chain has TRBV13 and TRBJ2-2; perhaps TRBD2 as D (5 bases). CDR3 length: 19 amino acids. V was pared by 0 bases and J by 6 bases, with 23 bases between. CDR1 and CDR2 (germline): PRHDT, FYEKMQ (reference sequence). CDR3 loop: CASSLGSHFTGKRSGELFF. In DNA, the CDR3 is TGTGCCAGCAGCTTAGGCTCCCATTTTACGGGGAAAAGGTCCGGGGAGCTGTTTTTT.

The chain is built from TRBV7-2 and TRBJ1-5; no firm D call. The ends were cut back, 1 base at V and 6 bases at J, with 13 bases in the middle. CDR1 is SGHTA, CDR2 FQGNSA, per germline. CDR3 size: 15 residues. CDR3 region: CASSLDPGTGQPQHF. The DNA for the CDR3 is TGTGCCAGCAGCTTAGACCCGGGTACGGGTCAGCCCCAGCATTTT. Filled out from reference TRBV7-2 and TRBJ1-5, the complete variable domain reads GAGVSQSPSNKVTEKGKDVELRCDPISGHTALYWYRQSLGQGLEFLIYFQGNSAPDKSGLPSDRFSAERTGGSVSTLTIQRTQQEDSAVYLCASSLDPGTGQPQHFGDGTRLSIL.

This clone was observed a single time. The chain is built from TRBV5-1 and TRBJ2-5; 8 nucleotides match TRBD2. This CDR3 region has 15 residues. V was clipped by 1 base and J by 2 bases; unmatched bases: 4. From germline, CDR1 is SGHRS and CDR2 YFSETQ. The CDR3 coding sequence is TGCGCCAGCAGCTTGCGGACTAGCAGTCAAGAGACCCAGTACTTC. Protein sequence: CASSLRTSSQETQYF.

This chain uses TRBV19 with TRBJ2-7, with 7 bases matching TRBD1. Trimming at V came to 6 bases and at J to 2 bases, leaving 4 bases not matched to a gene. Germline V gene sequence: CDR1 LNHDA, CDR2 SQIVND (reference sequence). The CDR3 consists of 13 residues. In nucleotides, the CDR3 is TGTGCCAGTAGCCCGGGACAGACCTACGAGCAGTACTTC. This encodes CASSPGQTYEQYF.